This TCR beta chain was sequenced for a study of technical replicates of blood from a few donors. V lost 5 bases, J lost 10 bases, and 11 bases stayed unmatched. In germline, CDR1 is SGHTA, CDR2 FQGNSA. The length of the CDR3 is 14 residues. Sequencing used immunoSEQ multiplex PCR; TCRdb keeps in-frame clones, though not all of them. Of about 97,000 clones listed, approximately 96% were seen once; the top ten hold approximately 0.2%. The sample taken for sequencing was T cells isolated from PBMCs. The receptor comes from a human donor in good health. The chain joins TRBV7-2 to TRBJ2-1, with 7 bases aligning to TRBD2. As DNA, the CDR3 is TGTGCCAGCAGCATTAGTCAAGGGAGGGGCGAGCAGTTCTTC. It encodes CASSISQGRGEQFF.